This TCR beta chain was identified in a study of T-cell memory formation after mild COVID-19. Study as a whole: The TCR clusters were mostly specific to one donor.

In TCRdb, the 5' RACE reads were re-called with MiXCR into one record per CDR3 protein. The sample records about 160,000 distinct CDR3 sequences, around 30% being singletons. The CDR3 is 18 amino acids. The V and J ends lost 1 base and 2 bases respectively, with 21 bases between them. CDR1 is MNHEY and CDR2 is SVGAGI in the germline V gene. This clonotype was sampled from an adult woman who had mild COVID-19 (a few samples of this study predate the infection). Cell type and time point are not known. V gene TRBV6-5 combines with J gene TRBJ2-7, with D perhaps TRBD2 (6 bases). Sequencing was done on a sample of PBMCs or a T cell subset sorted from them (not recorded which). CDR3 sequence: CASSYYLVSGREAYEQYF. The DNA of the CDR3 is TGTGCCAGCAGTTACTATTTAGTTTCGGGCAGGGAGGCCTACGAGCAGTACTTC.